What follows describes a single T cell receptor (beta chain). This specimen comes from a study of blood T cell repertoires in COVID-19. Germline V CDR1 and CDR2: SGHRS, YFSETQ. The CDR3 is made up of 17 amino acids. Trimming at V came to 7 bases and at J to 0 bases, leaving 9 bases not matched to a gene. Clones were sequenced by immunoSEQ multiplex PCR, and TCRdb holds only the in-frame ones, with some missing. This sample has about 180,000 clones, with around 85% found just once. The V call is TRBV5-1, the J call TRBJ2-6, with 8 bases lining up with TRBD2. Source material: peripheral blood. The sequence derives from a human donor with active or convalescent COVID-19. The donor label of this sample is uncertain. The CDR3 sequence is CASVSGGSFSGANVLTF. As DNA, the CDR3 is TGCGCCAGCGTAAGCGGGGGAAGCTTCTCTGGGGCCAACGTCCTGACTTTC. The whole variable domain, filled in from reference TRBV5-1 and TRBJ2-6, reads KAGVTQTPRYLIKTRGQQVTLSCSPISGHRSVSWYQQTPGQGLQFLFEYFSETQRNKGNFPGRFSGRQFSNSRSEMNVSTLELGDSALYLCASVSGGSFSGANVLTFGAGSRLTVL.